Following are 14 T cell receptor beta chains from one sample sequenced in a study of T cell responses to AZD1222 COVID-19 vaccine. TCRdb's table, derived via immunoSEQ multiplex PCR, lists solely in-frame clones and lacks some. The table lists 150,000 to 180,000 clones, around nine tenths of them singletons. The sample consisted of peripheral blood, taken after recovery from COVID-19. These receptors all stem from an adult who had recovered from COVID-19.

The chain uses TRBV9 and TRBJ1-2; the match to TRBD1 covers 7 bases. The trim removed 4 bases at V and 8 bases at J, leaving 14 bases unmatched. Germline CDR1 SGDLS, CDR2 YYNGEE. The CDR3 extends over 15 amino acids. CDR3 protein: CASSPTGRGIGGYTF. CDR3 bases: TGTGCCAGCAGCCCTACTGGCAGGGGGATCGGGGGCTACACCTTC. The full variable domain, its missing parts supplied by reference TRBV9 and TRBJ1-2, is DSGVTQTPKHLITATGQRVTLRCSPRSGDLSVYWYQQSLDQGLQFLIQYYNGEERAKGNILERFSAQQFPDLHSELNLSSLELGDSALYFCASSPTGRGIGGYTFGSGTRLTVV.

The chain is built from TRBV7-2 and TRBJ1-5; TRBD1 matches 8 bases. From germline, CDR1 is SGHTA and CDR2 FQGNSA. The CDR3 is made up of 16 amino acids. Trimming at V came to 0 bases and at J to 2 bases, leaving 3 bases not matched to a gene. The chain's CDR3 is CASSLALDRGNQPQHF. CDR3 sequence (DNA): TGTGCCAGCAGCTTAGCGCTGGACAGGGGCAATCAGCCCCAGCATTTT. Drawing the rest from reference TRBV7-2 and TRBJ1-5, the complete variable domain is GAGVSQSPSNKVTEKGKDVELRCDPISGHTALYWYRQSLGQGLEFLIYFQGNSAPDKSGLPSDRFSAERTGGSVSTLTIQRTQQEDSAVYLCASSLALDRGNQPQHFGDGTRLSIL.

CDR3 sequence: CASSESSVSSYEQYF. DNA for the CDR3: TGTGCCAGCAGTGAGTCTAGCGTCAGCTCCTACGAGCAGTACTTC. The rearrangement links TRBV2 to TRBJ2-7, with a tentative D call TRBD2 (6 bases). The CDR3 has 15 residues. V gave up 3 bases and J gave up 0 bases, with 12 bases separating them. Germline-derived CDR1 and CDR2 are SNHLY and FYNNEI. Together with reference TRBV2 and TRBJ2-7, the CDR3 gives the full variable domain: EPEVTQTPSHQVTQMGQEVILRCVPISNHLYFYWYRQILGQKVEFLVSFYNNEISEKSEIFDDQFSVERPDGSNFTLKIRSTKLEDSAMYFCASSESSVSSYEQYFGPGTRLTVT.

In its sample, this clone was seen once. The rearrangement uses TRBV5-1 and TRBJ2-1; 8 positions agree with TRBD2. The junction had 10 bases not matched to a gene; V was cut back by 2 bases and J by 6 bases. Germline CDR1 reads SGHRS; CDR2 reads YFSETQ. The CDR3 is 16 residues long. The CDR3 protein is CASSLTGRAVANEQFF. As DNA, the CDR3 is TGCGCCAGCAGCTTAACCGGGAGGGCCGTAGCCAATGAGCAGTTCTTC.

The V and J genes are TRBV18 and TRBJ2-2; D is undetermined. The CDR3 has 14 residues. V dropped 1 base and J dropped 7 bases, with 10 bases sitting between them. Germline assignment: CDR1 KGHSH and CDR2 LQKENI. The CDR3 here is CASSPLQALGELFF. The CDR3 region has the DNA TGTGCCAGCTCACCACTTCAAGCTCTCGGGGAGCTGTTTTTT. The full variable domain, in which reference TRBV18 and TRBJ2-2 provide the parts outside the CDR3, is NAGVMQNPRHLVRRRGQEARLRCSPMKGHSHVYWYRQLPEEGLKFMVYLQKENIIDESGMPKERFSAEFPKEGPSILRIQQVVRGDSAAYFCASSPLQALGELFFGEGSRLTVL.

The V gene is TRBV18, the J gene TRBJ2-1, with 11 bases that match TRBD2. Germline V lookup: CDR1 KGHSH, CDR2 LQKENI. The CDR3 sequence is 19 residues long. J gave up 1 base and V 5 bases, and 13 bases lay outside the gene matches. This chain's CDR3 is CASSTLGTSGPGSYNEQFF. The CDR3 DNA is TGTGCCAGCTCAACCCTTGGGACTAGCGGCCCGGGGTCCTACAATGAGCAGTTCTTC.

The genes are TRBV5-5 and TRBJ2-7; D remains unclear. This CDR3 is 16 amino acids long. V was clipped by 0 bases and J by 3 bases, with 16 bases between them. Germline CDR1 reads SGHKS; CDR2 reads YYEKEE (reference sequence). The CDR3 DNA reads as TGTGCCAGCAGCTTGGAGCAGCCGTCTCTTTTCTACGAGCAGTACTTC. Its protein is CASSLEQPSLFYEQYF.

This rearrangement joins TRBV5-4 to TRBJ2-5; TRBD2 aligns across 8 bases. Germline CDR1 is SGHNT and CDR2 is YYREEE (reference sequence). This CDR3 has 14 amino acids. The trim removed 4 bases at V and 4 bases at J, leaving 6 bases unmatched. The CDR3 loop is CASSAGLAPETQYF. The CDR3 DNA is TGTGCCAGCAGCGCAGGACTAGCCCCAGAGACCCAGTACTTC.

This chain joins TRBV3-1 (or the pseudogene TRBV3-2) and TRBJ2-1, with 7 positions matching TRBD2. V was pared by 5 bases and J by 6 bases, with 13 bases of the junction left unmatched. The CDR3 runs 16 residues. Germline CDR1 LGHDT, CDR2 YNNKEL (reference sequence). This chain's CDR3 is CASSMFGGSDFNEQFF. The CDR3 coding sequence is TGTGCCAGCAGCATGTTTGGCGGGAGCGACTTCAATGAGCAGTTCTTC.

The gene calls are TRBV12-3 or TRBV12-4 and TRBJ1-2; D is undetermined. The germline V and J ends were trimmed by 6 bases and 3 bases, with 5 bases remaining between them. There are 11 residues in the CDR3. As DNA, the CDR3 is TGTGCCAGCAGCGCTGACTATGGCTACACCTTC. This gives the protein CASSADYGYTF.

In this sample, this clone turned up once. The CDR3 nucleotides read TGTGCCAGCAGTGGGAATAGCGGGGGGTCAGAGACCCAGTACTTC. It encodes CASSGNSGGSETQYF. The genes are TRBV2 and TRBJ2-5; 10 bases match TRBD2. There are 15 residues in the CDR3. CDR1 and CDR2 (germline): SNHLY, FYNNEI. The ends lost 4 bases at V and 4 bases at J; junction bases unmatched: 6. Full variable domain (missing parts from reference TRBV2 and TRBJ2-5): EPEVTQTPSHQVTQMGQEVILRCVPISNHLYFYWYRQILGQKVEFLVSFYNNEISEKSEIFDDQFSVERPDGSNFTLKIRSTKLEDSAMYFCASSGNSGGSETQYFGPGTRLLVL.

In this sample, this clone turned up once. Other DNA sequences in this sample translate to the same CDR3. The chain carries TRBV7-9 and TRBJ1-5; D unresolved. The V gene lost 1 base and the J gene lost 5 bases, with 6 bases spanning the gap. Germline CDR1 SEHNR, CDR2 FQNEAQ (reference sequence). The CDR3 runs 13 residues. The CDR3 protein is CASSLGLDQPQHF. In DNA form, the CDR3 reads TGTGCCAGCAGCTTAGGCCTGGATCAGCCCCAGCATTTT.

The J gene is TRBJ2-5, the V gene TRBV6-5; D gene ambiguous. CDR1 is MNHEY and CDR2 is SVGAGI in the germline V gene. Trimming stripped 6 bases from V and 0 bases from J, with 8 bases between. The CDR3 spans 13 residues. The CDR3 DNA follows: TGTGCCAGCAGGGACGGGTACCAAGAGACCCAGTACTTC. Encoded protein: CASRDGYQETQYF.

This clone was observed a single time. The chain couples TRBV6-5 to TRBJ2-1, with 12 bases aligning to TRBD1. V shed 0 bases and J 9 bases; nucleotides not matched to a gene: 3. CDR1 is MNHEY and CDR2 is SVGAGI in the germline V gene. CDR3 size: 15 residues. CDR3 sequence: CASSYSGTGGSEQFF. The DNA of the CDR3 is TGTGCCAGCAGTTACTCTGGGACAGGGGGCAGTGAGCAGTTCTTC.